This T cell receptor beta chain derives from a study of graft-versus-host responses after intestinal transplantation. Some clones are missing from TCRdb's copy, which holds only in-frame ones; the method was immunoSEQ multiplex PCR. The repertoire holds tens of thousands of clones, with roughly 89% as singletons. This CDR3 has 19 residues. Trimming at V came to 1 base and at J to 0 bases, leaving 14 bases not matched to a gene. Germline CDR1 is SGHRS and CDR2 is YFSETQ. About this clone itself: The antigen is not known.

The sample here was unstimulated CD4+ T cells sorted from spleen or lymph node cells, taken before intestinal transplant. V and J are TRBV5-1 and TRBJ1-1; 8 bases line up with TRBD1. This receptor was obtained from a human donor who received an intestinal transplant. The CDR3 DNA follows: TGCGCCAGCAGCTTGTTAGCCGGTGACAGGGGTGGAATGAACACTGAAGCTTTCTTT. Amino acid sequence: CASSLLAGDRGGMNTEAFF.